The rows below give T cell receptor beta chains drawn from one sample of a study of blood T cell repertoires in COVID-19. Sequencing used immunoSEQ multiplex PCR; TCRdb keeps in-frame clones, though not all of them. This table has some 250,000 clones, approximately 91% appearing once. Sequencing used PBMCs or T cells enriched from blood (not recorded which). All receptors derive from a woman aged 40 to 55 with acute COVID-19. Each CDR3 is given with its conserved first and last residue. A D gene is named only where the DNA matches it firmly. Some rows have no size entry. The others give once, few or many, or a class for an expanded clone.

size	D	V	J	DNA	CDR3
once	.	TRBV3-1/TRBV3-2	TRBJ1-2	TGTGCCAGCACCCCTTCCCGGGTGAGCTATGGCTACACCTTC	CASTPSRVSYGYTF
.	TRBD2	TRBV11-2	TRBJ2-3	TGTGCCAGCAGCTCGGGACTAGCGGGACGTGATACGCAGTATTTT	CASSSGLAGRDTQYF
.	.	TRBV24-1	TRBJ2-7	TGTGCCACCAGTGATTCGGGAAGACCTTACGAGCAGTACTTC	CATSDSGRPYEQYF
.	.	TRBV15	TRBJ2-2	TGTGCCACCAGCAGGCATTCAGGTTCGAACACCGGGGAGCTGTTTTTT	CATSRHSGSNTGELFF
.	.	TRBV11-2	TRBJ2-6	TGTGCCAGCAGCTCCAACCTACAGGGCGCAGGATCTGGGGCCAACGTCCTGACTTTC	CASSSNLQGAGSGANVLTF
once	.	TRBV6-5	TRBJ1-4	TGTGCCAGCAGCCCCCGGGGGGCAACTAATGAAAAACTGTTTTTT	CASSPRGATNEKLFF
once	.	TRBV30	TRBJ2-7	TGTGCCTGGAGTGTACGGGCAGGGGGGGAGCAGTACTTC	CAWSVRAGGEQYF
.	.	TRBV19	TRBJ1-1	TGTGCCAGTAGTACCGACAGAGTGAACACTGAAGCTTTCTTT	CASSTDRVNTEAFF
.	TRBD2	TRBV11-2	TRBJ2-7	TGTGCCAGCAGCTCCGGGACTACCTACGAGCAGTACTTC	CASSSGTTYEQYF
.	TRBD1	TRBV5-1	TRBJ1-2	TGCGCCAGCAGCTCCTCCGGGACAGGTCGTTCTGGCTACACCTTC	CASSSSGTGRSGYTF
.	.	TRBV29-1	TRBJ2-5	TGCAGCGTTTTCTTCAGTGGGGGGGCACAAGAGACCCAGTACTTC	CSVFFSGGAQETQYF
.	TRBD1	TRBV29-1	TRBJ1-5	TGCAGCGCCGGACAGGGGGATAGCAATCAGCCCCAGCATTTT	CSAGQGDSNQPQHF
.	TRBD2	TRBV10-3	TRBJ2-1	TGTGCCATCAGTGGCGCTAGCGGGAATGAGCAGTTCTTC	CAISGASGNEQFF
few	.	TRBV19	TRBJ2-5	TGTGCCAGTAGTATATCCAGGTACTACCAAGAGACCCAGTACTTC	CASSISRYYQETQYF
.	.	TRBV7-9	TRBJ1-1	TGTGCCAGCAGCTTCGGGGGGGCAATCACTGAAGCTTTCTTT	CASSFGGAITEAFF
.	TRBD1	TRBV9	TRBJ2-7	TGTGCCAGCAGCGTAGCCCCTATGACAGGGTCCGAGCAGTACTTC	CASSVAPMTGSEQYF
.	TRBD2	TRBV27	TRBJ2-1	TGTGCCAGCAGTTTACTTTTGACTAGCGGGATCTCCTACAATGAGCAGTTCTTC	CASSLLLTSGISYNEQFF
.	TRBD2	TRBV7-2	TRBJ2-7	TGTGCCAGCAGCTTAGGGTCTAGCGGGAGAGCGGGCTCCTACGAGCAGTACTTC	CASSLGSSGRAGSYEQYF
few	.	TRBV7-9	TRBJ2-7	TGTGCCAGCAGCTTAGATCGGGAGCTTACCTACGAGCAGTACTTC	CASSLDRELTYEQYF
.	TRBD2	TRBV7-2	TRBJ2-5	TGTGCCAGCAGCTTTGGGACTAGCGGAAGAGAGACCCAGTACTTC	CASSFGTSGRETQYF
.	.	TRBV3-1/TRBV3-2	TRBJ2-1	TGTGCCAGCAGCCTTAAAGGGGATGAGCAGTTCTTC	CASSLKGDEQFF
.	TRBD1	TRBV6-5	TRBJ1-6	TGTGCCAGCAGAGGACAGGGCAATTCACCCCTCCACTTT	CASRGQGNSPLHF
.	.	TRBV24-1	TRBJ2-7	TGTGCCACCGGGACACCTAACTCCTACGAGCAGTACTTC	CATGTPNSYEQYF
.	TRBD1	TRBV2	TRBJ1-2	TGTGCCAGCAGTGACCAGACAGGGGGCGACTATGGCTACACCTTC	CASSDQTGGDYGYTF
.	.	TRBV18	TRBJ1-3	TGTGCCAGCTCACCACCGGGCAGCTCTGGAAACACCATATATTTT	CASSPPGSSGNTIYF
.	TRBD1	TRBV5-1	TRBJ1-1	TGCGCCAGCAGACGGGACAGGGGGAACACTGAAGCTTTCTTT	CASRRDRGNTEAFF
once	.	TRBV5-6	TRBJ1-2	TGTGCCAGCACGAGGAGGGACCGTGGCTACACCTTC	CASTRRDRGYTF
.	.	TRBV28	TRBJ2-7	TGTGCCAGCAGCACCCAAAGGACAGCCCCCTACGAGCAGTACTTC	CASSTQRTAPYEQYF
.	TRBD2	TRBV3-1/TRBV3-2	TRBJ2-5	TGTGCCAGCAGCCAAGATTCCGCGGGGGGGACCCAGTACTTC	CASSQDSAGGTQYF
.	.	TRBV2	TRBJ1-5	TGTGCCAGCAGTGAAGCGCGGGCAGGGGTGAGCAATCAGCCCCAGCATTTT	CASSEARAGVSNQPQHF
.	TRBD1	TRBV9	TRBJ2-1	TGTGCCAGCCAAACAGGGGCCCTGCCCACCCATGAGCAGTTCTTC	CASQTGALPTHEQFF
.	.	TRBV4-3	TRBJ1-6	TGCGCCAGCAGCCAGTGGAGCTCCTATAATTCACCCCTCCACTTT	CASSQWSSYNSPLHF
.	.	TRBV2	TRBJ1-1	TGTGCCAGCAGTGAATGGGACATCGACACTGAAGCTTTCTTT	CASSEWDIDTEAFF
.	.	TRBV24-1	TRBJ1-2	TGTGCCACCAGTGATTTGCGCAGAAGCTATGGCTACACCTTC	CATSDLRRSYGYTF
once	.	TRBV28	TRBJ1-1	TGTGCCAGCAGTTTAGTCGTTTCGACTGAAGCTTTCTTT	CASSLVVSTEAFF
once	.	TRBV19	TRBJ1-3	TGTGCCAGTAGTCCAAGACAGATTCCTGGAAACACCATATATTTT	CASSPRQIPGNTIYF
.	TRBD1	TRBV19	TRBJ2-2	TGTGCCAGTAGTAGACCCGGGACAGGGAACACCGGGGAGCTGTTTTTT	CASSRPGTGNTGELFF